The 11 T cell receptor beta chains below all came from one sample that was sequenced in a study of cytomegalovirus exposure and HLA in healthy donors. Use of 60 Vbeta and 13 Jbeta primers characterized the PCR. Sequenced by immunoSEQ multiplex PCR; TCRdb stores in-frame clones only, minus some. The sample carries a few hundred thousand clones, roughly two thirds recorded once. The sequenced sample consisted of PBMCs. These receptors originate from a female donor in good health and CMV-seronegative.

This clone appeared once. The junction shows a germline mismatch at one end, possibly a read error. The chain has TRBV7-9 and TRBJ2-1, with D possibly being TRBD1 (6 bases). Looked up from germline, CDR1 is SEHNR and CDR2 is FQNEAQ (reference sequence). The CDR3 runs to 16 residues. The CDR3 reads CSSSLGQLSSYNEQFF. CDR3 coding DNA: TGTTCCAGCAGCTTAGGACAGCTTAGCTCCTACAATGAGCAGTTCTTC.

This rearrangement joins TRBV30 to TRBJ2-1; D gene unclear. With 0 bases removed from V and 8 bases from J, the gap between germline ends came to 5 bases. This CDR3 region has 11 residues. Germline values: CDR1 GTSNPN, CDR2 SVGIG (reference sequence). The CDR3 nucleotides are TGTGCCTGGAGTGTCCGCGATGAGCAGTTCTTC. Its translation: CAWSVRDEQFF.

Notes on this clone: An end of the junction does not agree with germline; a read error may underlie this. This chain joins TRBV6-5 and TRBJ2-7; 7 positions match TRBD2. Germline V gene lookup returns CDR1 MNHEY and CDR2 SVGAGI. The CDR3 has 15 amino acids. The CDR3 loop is CASSYSVAGAYERYF. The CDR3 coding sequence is TGTGCCAGCAGTTACTCGGTGGCGGGAGCCTACGAGCGGTACTTC.

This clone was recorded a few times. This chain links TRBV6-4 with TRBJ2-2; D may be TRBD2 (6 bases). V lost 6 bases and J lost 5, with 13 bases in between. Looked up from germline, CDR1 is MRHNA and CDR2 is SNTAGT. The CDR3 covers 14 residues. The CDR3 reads CASSPISGTGELFF. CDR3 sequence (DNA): TGTGCCAGCAGCCCTATAAGCGGGACCGGGGAGCTGTTTTTT.

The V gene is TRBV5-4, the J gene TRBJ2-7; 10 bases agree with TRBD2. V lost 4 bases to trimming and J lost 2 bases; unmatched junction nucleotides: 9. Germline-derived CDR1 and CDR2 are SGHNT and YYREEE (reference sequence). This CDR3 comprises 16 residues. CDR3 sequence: CASSLPPSGRAYEQYF. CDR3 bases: TGTGCCAGCAGCCTGCCGCCCAGCGGGAGGGCCTACGAGCAGTACTTC. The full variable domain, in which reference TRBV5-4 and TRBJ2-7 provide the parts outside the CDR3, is ETGVTQSPTHLIKTRGQQVTLRCSSQSGHNTVSWYQQALGQGPQFIFQYYREEENGRGNFPPRFSGLQFPNYSSELNVNALELDDSALYLCASSLPPSGRAYEQYFGPGTRLTVT.

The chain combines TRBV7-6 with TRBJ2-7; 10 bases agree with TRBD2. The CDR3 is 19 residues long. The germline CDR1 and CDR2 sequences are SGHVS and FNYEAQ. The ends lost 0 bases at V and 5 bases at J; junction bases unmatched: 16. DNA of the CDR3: TGTGCCAGCAGCTTAGCCGGGGCTAGCGGGAGCAGTTTCCCAAACGAGCAGTACTTC. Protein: CASSLAGASGSSFPNEQYF.

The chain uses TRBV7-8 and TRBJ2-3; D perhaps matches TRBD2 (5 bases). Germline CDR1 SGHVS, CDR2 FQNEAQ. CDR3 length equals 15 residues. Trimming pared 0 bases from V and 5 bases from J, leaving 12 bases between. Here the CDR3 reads CASSLAGAREDTQYF. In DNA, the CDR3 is TGTGCCAGCAGCTTAGCGGGAGCGAGAGAAGATACGCAGTATTTT.

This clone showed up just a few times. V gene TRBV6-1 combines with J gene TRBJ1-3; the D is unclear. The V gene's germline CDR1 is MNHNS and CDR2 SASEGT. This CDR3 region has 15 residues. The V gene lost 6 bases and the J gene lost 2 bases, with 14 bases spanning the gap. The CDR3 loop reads CASSGKGVAGNTIYF. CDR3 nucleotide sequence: TGTGCCAGCAGCGGAAAAGGAGTCGCTGGAAACACCATATATTTT.

The CDR3 sequence is CASSSRRGAEQYF. CDR3 DNA: TGTGCCAGCAGTTCCCGCAGGGGGGCCGAGCAGTACTTC. This chain uses TRBV27 with TRBJ2-7, with a weak D call TRBD1 (7 bases). The CDR3 is 13 residues long. Trimming removed 4 bases from V and 6 bases from J, with 13 bases in between. The germline CDR1 and CDR2 sequences are MNHEY and SMNVEV (reference sequence).

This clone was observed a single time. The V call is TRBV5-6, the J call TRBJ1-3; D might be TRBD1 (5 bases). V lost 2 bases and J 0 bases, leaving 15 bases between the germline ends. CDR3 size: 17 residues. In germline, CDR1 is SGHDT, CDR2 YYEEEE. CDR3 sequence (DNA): TGTGCCAGCAGCTTAAACAAAGGACAATACTCTGGAAACACCATATATTTT. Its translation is CASSLNKGQYSGNTIYF.

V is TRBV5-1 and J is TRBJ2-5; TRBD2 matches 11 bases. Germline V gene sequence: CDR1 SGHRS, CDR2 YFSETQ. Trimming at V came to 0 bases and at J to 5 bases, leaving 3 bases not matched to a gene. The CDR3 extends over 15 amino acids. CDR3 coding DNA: TGCGCCAGCAGCTTGGGACTAGCGGGGATGGAGACCCAGTACTTC. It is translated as CASSLGLAGMETQYF.